These 20 T cell receptor beta chains share one sample of origin, sequenced in a study of cytomegalovirus exposure and HLA in healthy donors. Primers for the PCR totalled 60 Vbeta and 13 Jbeta. Profiled with immunoSEQ multiplex PCR; TCRdb holds only in-frame clones, not every one. The table shows over 150,000 clones, with around 80% occurring only once. Input material: PBMCs. The receptor source for this set is a woman in her forties or fifties in good health and CMV-seropositive.

V is TRBV19 and J is TRBJ1-6, with D possibly matching TRBD1 (6 bases). Per germline, CDR1 LNHDA and CDR2 SQIVND (reference sequence). V gave up 4 bases and J gave up 8 bases, with 6 bases separating them. The CDR3 has 12 residues. The CDR3 region has the DNA TGTGCCAGTAGTAAGGGGGATTCACCCCTCCACTTT. Translation gives CASSKGDSPLHF.

The V and J genes are TRBV4-1 and TRBJ2-5, with 9 nucleotides matching TRBD2. The CDR3 runs to 17 residues. CDR1 is MGHRA and CDR2 is YSYEKL in the germline V gene. Losses at the gene ends were 0 bases for V and 4 bases for J; bases not matched to a gene: 9. The chain's CDR3 is CASSQEASGAFRETQYF. The CDR3 DNA reads TGCGCCAGCAGCCAAGAAGCTAGCGGGGCCTTCAGAGAGACCCAGTACTTC.

This clone was detected only a few times. The chain is built from TRBV18 and TRBJ1-1; D ambiguous. V was clipped by 3 bases and J by 1 base, with 9 bases between them. Germline CDR1 is KGHSH and CDR2 is LQKENI. This CDR3 region has 14 residues. In DNA form, the CDR3 reads TGTGCCAGCTCACCGACTCAGACGAACACTGAAGCTTTCTTT. Amino acid sequence: CASSPTQTNTEAFF.

This chain links TRBV10-3 with TRBJ2-7, with D possibly matching TRBD1 (5 bases). This CDR3 has 13 amino acids. The ends were cut back, 0 bases at V and 5 bases at J, with 8 bases in the middle. The germline V gene has CDR1 ENHRY and CDR2 SYGVKD. CDR3 DNA sequence: TGTGCCATCAGTGAGTCCAGGGCACACGAGCAGTACTTC. Its protein product is CAISESRAHEQYF.

This clone was counted once. This chain uses TRBV28 with TRBJ2-5; 10 bases match TRBD2. This CDR3 is built from 16 residues. V trimming: 6 bases; J trimming: 2 bases; junction bases outside the gene matches: 9. The germline gives CDR1 MDHEN, CDR2 SYDVKM. CDR3 residues: CASSYSLAGVQETQYF. The CDR3 region has the DNA TGTGCCAGCAGCTATTCCCTAGCGGGGGTTCAAGAGACCCAGTACTTC.

This clone was seen a single time. V is TRBV30 and J is TRBJ2-1, with 13 positions matching TRBD2. Germline V CDR1 and CDR2: GTSNPN, SVGIG (reference sequence). The CDR3 is made up of 17 amino acids. V lost 3 bases, J lost 1 base, and 6 bases stayed unmatched. CDR3 amino acids: CAWRGLAGLGSYNEQFF. CDR3 DNA: TGTGCCTGGAGGGGACTAGCGGGGTTGGGGTCCTACAATGAGCAGTTCTTC.

This clone is a singleton in its sample. This chain joins TRBV19 and TRBJ1-4; perhaps TRBD1 as D (6 bases). V lost 5 bases and J lost 5, with 15 bases in between. The germline CDR1 and CDR2 sequences are LNHDA and SQIVND (reference sequence). This CDR3 has 15 residues. This CDR3 reads CASSFQGTGNEKLFF. DNA of the CDR3: TGTGCCAGTAGTTTCCAGGGGACGGGGAATGAAAAACTGTTTTTT.

This clone was counted only a few times. The V and J genes are TRBV5-1 and TRBJ1-1; 8 bases are shared with TRBD1. This CDR3 is 15 amino acids long. The junction had 6 bases not matched to a gene; V was cut back by 1 base and J by 4 bases. Per germline, CDR1 SGHRS and CDR2 YFSETQ. CDR3 sequence reads: CASSLRTGLGTEAFF. The CDR3 DNA reads as TGCGCCAGCAGCTTGCGGACAGGGTTAGGCACTGAAGCTTTCTTT.

This chain links TRBV2 with TRBJ2-5; no clear D gene. Gene TRBJ2-7 matches the end of the DNA better, so the J call may be wrong. CDR1 and CDR2 (germline): SNHLY, FYNNEI. This CDR3 has 15 amino acids. CDR3 protein: CASSPTPAGTYEQYF. The DNA of the CDR3 is TGTGCCAGCAGCCCGACACCCGCCGGCACCTACGAGCAGTACTTC.

The chain links TRBV9 to TRBJ1-5; D ambiguous. Germline lookup yields CDR1 SGDLS and CDR2 YYNGEE. Trimming shortened V by 3 bases and J by 3 bases, and 10 bases separated the two germline ends. The CDR3 is made up of 14 amino acids. CDR3 nucleotide sequence: TGTGCCAGCAGCGCGGGAGACACCAATCAGCCCCAGCATTTT. It translates to CASSAGDTNQPQHF.

This clone has more than one count but fewer than ten. The sample carries other DNA sequences with the same CDR3. V usage is TRBV30 and J usage is TRBJ1-5; tentatively, D is TRBD1 (5 bases). The germline V and J ends were trimmed by 1 base and 5 bases, with 9 bases remaining between them. Germline CDR1 and CDR2: GTSNPN and SVGIG (reference sequence). The CDR3 sequence is 13 residues long. The CDR3 coding sequence is TGTGCCTGGAGTGGACAGCCCGATCAGCCCCAGCATTTT. This codes for CAWSGQPDQPQHF.

V and J are TRBV19 and TRBJ2-1; tentative D call: TRBD2 (5 bases). Trimming stripped 3 bases from V and 9 bases from J, with 6 bases between. This CDR3 comprises 11 residues. Per the germline V gene, CDR1 is LNHDA and CDR2 is SQIVND (reference sequence). CDR3 nucleotides: TGTGCCAGTAGTATTGGAGGTGAGCAGTTCTTC. It specifies CASSIGGEQFF.

This clone was seen only a few times. The V call is TRBV30, the J call TRBJ2-7, with 7 bases lining up with TRBD2. The V and J ends lost 0 bases and 3 bases, in that order; junction bases with no gene match: 8. There are 15 residues in the CDR3. Germline CDR1 and CDR2: GTSNPN and SVGIG (reference sequence). CDR3 in DNA: TGTGCCTGGAGTGTAATGGGACCGGGGGGCTACGAGCAGTACTTC. It specifies CAWSVMGPGGYEQYF.

This clone has just one count. The chain carries TRBV20-1 and TRBJ1-4; 8 bases agree with TRBD1. CDR3 length: 11 residues. Germline lookup yields CDR1 DFQATT and CDR2 SNEGSKA (reference sequence). The CDR3 reads CSGTGGEKLFF. In DNA form, the CDR3 reads TGCAGCGGGACAGGAGGCGAAAAACTGTTTTTT.

The chain recombines TRBV4-1 with TRBJ1-3; 8 nucleotides agree with TRBD1. The CDR3 runs 18 residues. The germline V gene encodes CDR1 MGHRA and CDR2 YSYEKL. Trimming removed 2 bases from V and 3 bases from J; junction bases left unmatched: 12. CDR3 loop: CASSQPLQGGKFGNTIYF. CDR3 bases: TGCGCCAGCAGCCAACCCTTACAGGGGGGAAAGTTTGGAAACACCATATATTTT.

In DNA form, the CDR3 reads TGTGCCAGCAGCTTAGAGGGGGCATCCGCCTACGAGCAGTACTTC. Protein product: CASSLEGASAYEQYF. This rearrangement joins TRBV7-8 to TRBJ2-7; TRBD1 matches 7 bases. Losses at the gene ends were 1 base for V and 2 bases for J; bases not matched to a gene: 5. The CDR3 extends over 15 amino acids. Looked up from germline, CDR1 is SGHVS and CDR2 is FQNEAQ.

The chain recombines TRBV5-1 with TRBJ1-4, with 8 nucleotides matching TRBD1. The CDR3 extends over 14 amino acids. J lost 3 bases, V lost 5 bases, and 3 bases had no gene match. Germline CDR1 is SGHRS and CDR2 is YFSETQ. CDR3: CASRGQASNEKLFF. The CDR3 region has the DNA TGCGCCAGCAGGGGACAGGCCTCTAATGAAAAACTGTTTTTT.

A few counts support this clone. In DNA, the CDR3 is TGTGCCAGCAGTGTCAGGACAGTGAACACTGAAGCTTTCTTT. Protein: CASSVRTVNTEAFF. The J gene is TRBJ1-1, the V gene TRBV2; TRBD1 might be the D (6 bases). Per the germline V gene, CDR1 is SNHLY and CDR2 is FYNNEI. This CDR3 region has 14 residues. V shed 4 bases and J shed 0 bases, with 9 bases lying between them.

This clone has just a few counts. The chain is built from TRBV11-2 and TRBJ2-7, with a tentative D call TRBD2 (5 bases). The CDR3 sequence is 16 residues long. Looked up from germline, CDR1 is SGHAT and CDR2 is FQNNGV. V was trimmed by 1 base and J by 1 base, leaving 14 bases between them. CDR3 in amino acids: CASSLVGGLSSYEQYF. In DNA, the CDR3 is TGTGCCAGCAGCTTAGTAGGTGGACTCAGTTCCTACGAGCAGTACTTC.

On this clone itself: Within the sample, other DNA sequences also encode this same CDR3. The gene calls are TRBV5-1 and TRBJ1-2; D not resolved. V was trimmed by 1 base and J by 2 bases, leaving 6 bases between them. Germline V gene sequence: CDR1 SGHRS, CDR2 YFSETQ. CDR3 length: 13 amino acids. DNA for the CDR3: TGCGCCAGCAGCTTGAGCGAGAACTATGGCTACACCTTC. Translating gives CASSLSENYGYTF.